This T cell receptor (beta chain) was identified in a study of metastatic and nonmetastatic thyroid tumors. The wider study: Repertoires of blood and of tissue (tumor or nodule) from malignant and benign thyroid patients were compared.

Study-wide findings and caveats: When malignant thyroid tumors were compared with benign nodules, TCR beta diversity was reportedly significantly higher in the malignant tumors. This held in both blood and tumor samples.

As originally analysed: What underpinned the distant-metastasis classifier for papillary thyroid cancer was the set of CDR3 differences across clinicopathological groups. TCRdb ran MiXCR on the PCR reads. These V and J calls originate from TCRdb's pipeline instead of the authors' own analysis. This table holds over 10,000 clones, around a quarter found once. This CDR3 spans 13 amino acids. Germline V lookup: CDR1 GTSNPN, CDR2 SVGIG (reference sequence). Trimming cost V 5 bases and J 3 bases, with 12 bases left between them. Patients underwent thyroid surgery, and none had received any treatment before it. This clone occurred many times. Antigen unknown.

Specimen: tumor tissue. This TCR derives from a female donor with papillary thyroid cancer or a benign thyroid nodule (not recorded which). Some clones in this sample may be carry-over from other donors' samples. The chain links TRBV30 to TRBJ2-3, with D possibly matching TRBD1 (5 bases). The CDR3 loop is CAWAQGSTDTQYF. The CDR3 DNA reads as TGTGCCTGGGCCCAGGGATCGACAGATACGCAGTATTTT.